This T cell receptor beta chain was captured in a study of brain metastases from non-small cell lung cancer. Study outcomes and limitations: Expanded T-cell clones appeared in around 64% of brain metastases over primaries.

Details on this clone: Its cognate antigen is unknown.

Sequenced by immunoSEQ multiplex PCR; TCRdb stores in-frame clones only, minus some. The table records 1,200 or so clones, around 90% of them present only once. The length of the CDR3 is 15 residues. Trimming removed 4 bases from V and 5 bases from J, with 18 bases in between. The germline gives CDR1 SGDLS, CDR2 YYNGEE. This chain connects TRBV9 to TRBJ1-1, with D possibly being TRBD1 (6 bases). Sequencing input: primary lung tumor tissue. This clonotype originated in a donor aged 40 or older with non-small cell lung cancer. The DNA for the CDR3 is TGTGCCAGCAGCTCCCGCGGGGGCGCGGGGACTGAAGCTTTCTTT. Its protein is CASSSRGGAGTEAFF.